The rows below give T cell receptor beta chains drawn from one sample of a study of blood T cell repertoires in COVID-19. Only in-frame clones appear in the TCRdb table, and some are missing; sequencing was by immunoSEQ multiplex PCR. The table includes roughly 73,000 clones, under 85% detected once. The sequenced material came from peripheral blood. Source of these receptors: a man between 70 and 80 years old with acute or convalescent COVID-19. CDR3s include the opening cysteine and the closing phenylalanine or tryptophan. Each record gives: V gene, J gene, CDR3 protein.

V: TRBV2; J: TRBJ1-2; CDR3: CASSALRQALWGYTF
V: TRBV11-2; J: TRBJ2-2; CDR3: CASSLGRERTGELFF
V: TRBV9; J: TRBJ2-6; CDR3: CASSESGGGSGANVLTF
V: TRBV9; J: TRBJ2-2; CDR3: CASSVEQGAGTGELFF
V: TRBV6-4; J: TRBJ2-7; CDR3: CASSLILLAYEQYF
V: TRBV3-1/TRBV3-2; J: TRBJ1-1; CDR3: CASSQDGGGGGHTEAFF
V: TRBV4-3; J: TRBJ2-2; CDR3: CASSRSRGETGELFF
V: TRBV7-2; J: TRBJ1-3; CDR3: CASSLGGSGNTIYF
V: TRBV18; J: TRBJ2-1; CDR3: CASSQTRVADYNEQFF
V: TRBV5-1; J: TRBJ1-1; CDR3: CASSWRTESPEAFF
V: TRBV28; J: TRBJ1-5; CDR3: CASRSGGISNQPQHF
V: TRBV24-1; J: TRBJ2-3; CDR3: CATSDLQAGTSTDTQYF
V: TRBV10-3; J: TRBJ1-4; CDR3: CAISEDSEKLFF
V: TRBV15; J: TRBJ2-5; CDR3: CATSRDKGETQYF
V: TRBV15; J: TRBJ1-2; CDR3: CATSSDSGYTF
V: TRBV7-6; J: TRBJ2-7; CDR3: CASSPTTGPRYYEQYF
V: TRBV12-3/TRBV12-4; J: TRBJ1-2; CDR3: CASSFDRGNGYTF
V: TRBV13; J: TRBJ2-1; CDR3: CASTSGAGAEQFF
V: TRBV27; J: TRBJ1-6; CDR3: CASNLGTFVSPLHF
V: TRBV15; J: TRBJ1-1; CDR3: CATSSGTVSSQQAFF
V: TRBV7-9; J: TRBJ1-5; CDR3: CASSLDGDNQPQHF
V: TRBV9; J: TRBJ1-2; CDR3: CASSPLGGFYGYTF